The subject of this entry is one T cell receptor (beta chain). In the authors' methods: How many nucleated cells were present was estimated from reference gene primer amplification. Profiling relied on immunoSEQ multiplex PCR, and the TCRdb table lists in-frame clones only, not all of them. D and trimming come from the DNA, and the V and J calls and clone size come from that table. The sample lists approximately 120,000 clones, just under 80% seen once, with 25% in the top ten. This entry comes from a study of blood T cell repertoires in COVID-19. The overall study: Spain, Italy and the United States supplied samples that represented acute and convalescent COVID-19.

The CDR3 has 15 residues. With 0 bases removed from V and 5 bases from J, the gap between germline ends came to 10 bases. CDR1 is ENHRY and CDR2 is SYGVKD in the germline V gene. The TCR originated in a human donor in a cohort sampled during active COVID-19. This sequence joins TRBV10-3 and TRBJ2-2, with a weak D call TRBD2 (5 bases). The sequenced sample was peripheral blood. The chain's CDR3 is CAISESRGRTGELFF. The CDR3 coding sequence is TGTGCCATCAGTGAGTCGCGAGGGCGTACCGGGGAGCTGTTTTTT.